Presented here are 2 T cell receptor beta chains from one specimen sequenced in a study of control samples from healthy donors and cancer patients. Generated by immunoSEQ multiplex PCR, the TCRdb table keeps only in-frame clones and is missing some. There are about 140,000 clones in the sample; roughly 89% occur only once, and more than 6.5% lies in the top ten. The sequenced material came from blood. The receptor set was obtained from a man younger than 30 in good health.

The chain couples TRBV7-9 to TRBJ2-2, with a possible D match to TRBD2 (7 bases). Per germline, CDR1 SEHNR and CDR2 FQNEAQ (reference sequence). CDR3 length: 16 residues. V shed 4 bases and J shed 0 bases, with 12 bases lying between them. CDR3 DNA sequence: TGTGCCAGCAGCTCACGGGGGGCTTCGAACACCGGGGAGCTGTTTTTT. It codes for CASSSRGASNTGELFF.

The rearrangement joins TRBV7-9 to TRBJ2-7; 9 bases fit TRBD1. Germline CDR1 is SEHNR and CDR2 is FQNEAQ (reference sequence). V gave up 5 bases and J gave up 6 bases; unmatched junction bases: 20. The length of the CDR3 is 18 residues. CDR3 sequence (DNA): TGTGCCAGCAGCCGGACCGGGACAGGGTTATCTCGACCCTTCGAGCAGTACTTC. This translates into CASSRTGTGLSRPFEQYF.